This TCR beta chain came from a study of tumor-infiltrating lymphocytes in primary liver carcinoma. Co-extraction of both nucleic acids (RNA and DNA) used about 20-34 mg of unsorted bulk tissue. Whole-study results and caveats: The proportion of top clones found throughout all five tumor regions was only about 7.5-25%.

cDNA specific to TCR beta was made from 500 ng of total RNA, with a constant-region primer employed for priming. Three nested multiplex PCR rounds, a slightly modified ARM-PCR method, built the TCR beta libraries. The first two PCR rounds, approximately 10 cycles each, used TRBV1-TRBV30 forward primers and a C-beta reverse primer. MiXCR, applied by TCRdb to the multiplex PCR reads, yields one record per CDR3 protein. The sample contains roughly 120,000 distinct CDR3 sequences, 65% of which appear only once. Details on this clonotype: The antigen remains undetermined.

This CDR3 spans 13 amino acids. Germline V lookup: CDR1 MDHEN, CDR2 SYDVKM. V was cut by 5 bases and J by 2 bases, with 8 bases left in between. The receptor comes from a woman aged 55-70 years with primary liver carcinoma and hepatitis B virus infection. V gene TRBV28 combines with J gene TRBJ2-3; D is undetermined. The sequencing sample was made of liver tumor tissue from sampling region 1. The subset: tumor region T1, superior pole. The CDR3 is CASSPQITDTQYF. The CDR3, as DNA: TGTGCCAGCAGTCCTCAGATCACAGATACGCAGTATTTT.